The 32 T cell receptor beta chains presented below share a single source sample, sequenced in a study of T cells in Graves' hyperthyroidism and ophthalmopathy. The investigators amplified TCR beta CDR3 regions from RNA transcripts. TCR CDR3 regions were first amplified by RT-PCR with HTBI primers. TCRdb used MiXCR to reprocess the multiplex PCR reads, holding one entry per CDR3 protein. The sample lists hundreds of thousands of distinct CDR3 sequences, 11% to 15% occurring once. Sample: blood. The source of these receptors is a woman aged 25-40 years with Graves' hyperthyroidism that later progressed to Graves' ophthalmopathy.

In its sample, this clonotype was seen many times. This chain links TRBV7-4 with TRBJ2-7; D is unresolved. Trimming removed 7 bases at V and 4 bases at J, with 14 bases between. Germline V gene sequence: CDR1 SGHVT, CDR2 SQSDAQ. The CDR3 loop spans 13 amino acids. The CDR3: CASTHRAQYEQYF. CDR3 bases: TGTGCCAGCACCCACCGGGCGCAATACGAGCAGTACTTC.

In this sample, this clonotype turned up many times. V is TRBV7-2 and J is TRBJ1-6; a weak D match, TRBD1 (6 bases). This CDR3 has 14 amino acids. V was pared by 0 bases and J by 10 bases, with 10 bases between. Germline V gene data show CDR1 as SGHTA and CDR2 as FQGNSA. CDR3 nucleotide sequence: TGTGCCAGCAGCTTAGCCTACAGGGACTCACCCCTCCACTTT. Its translation: CASSLAYRDSPLHF.

This clonotype was seen many times. The chain couples TRBV19 to TRBJ1-5; tentative D call: TRBD1 (5 bases). Germline-derived CDR1 and CDR2 are LNHDA and SQIVND (reference sequence). The CDR3 is 15 amino acids. Trimming left V 3 bases short and J 5 bases short, with 14 bases between. CDR3 residues: CASSMEGSPDQPQHF. The CDR3 coding sequence is TGTGCCAGTAGTATGGAGGGGTCTCCGGATCAGCCCCAGCATTTT.

This clonotype was observed many times. The chain is built from TRBV27 and TRBJ1-6; D might be TRBD1 (5 bases). V was cut by 5 bases and J by 7 bases, with 6 bases left in between. Germline CDR1 and CDR2: MNHEY and SMNVEV (reference sequence). This CDR3 has 12 residues. This CDR3 is CASSRGNSPLHF. CDR3 DNA: TGTGCCAGCAGTCGGGGGAATTCACCCCTCCACTTT.

In this sample, this clonotype turned up many times. This rearrangement joins TRBV6-1 to TRBJ1-5, with D unresolved. The V gene's germline CDR1 is MNHNS and CDR2 SASEGT. The V end was cut by 10 bases, the J end by 3 bases, with 16 bases between. The CDR3 totals 14 residues. The CDR3: CATQTAATNQPQHF. DNA for the CDR3: TGTGCCACCCAGACGGCAGCTACCAATCAGCCCCAGCATTTT.

This clonotype was seen ten or more times. V gene TRBV12-3 or TRBV12-4 combines with J gene TRBJ2-7; D is possibly TRBD2 (6 bases). Trimming left V 5 bases short and J 6 bases short, with 14 bases between. The CDR3 is made up of 13 amino acids. The CDR3 DNA follows: TGTGCCAGCAGTCCCGGGAGAGAACGCGAGCAGTACTTC. Amino acid sequence: CASSPGREREQYF.

This clonotype was seen at least ten times. The chain has TRBV3-1 and TRBJ2-7, with D hard to call. The CDR3 loop spans 12 amino acids. V gave up 3 bases and J gave up 6 bases, with 9 bases separating them. CDR1 is LGHDT, CDR2 YNNKEL, per germline (reference sequence). Written as DNA, the CDR3 is TGTGCCAGCAGCCAGACCGCCGCCGAGCAGTACTTC. Translated, it gives CASSQTAAEQYF.

This clonotype occurred many times. The chain joins TRBV10-2 to TRBJ2-5; the D gene is possibly TRBD2 (6 bases). Germline loops: CDR1 WSHSY, CDR2 SAAADI. The CDR3 runs to 15 residues. Trimming took 1 base from V and 1 from J, leaving 10 bases between them. CDR3: CASSEFRGIQETQYF. Written as DNA, the CDR3 is TGCGCCAGCAGTGAGTTCCGGGGGATCCAAGAGACCCAGTACTTC.

This clonotype was recorded a few times. The rearrangement links TRBV10-1 to TRBJ1-1; D not certain. CDR1 WNHNN and CDR2 SYGVQD come from the germline V gene (reference sequence). This CDR3 contains 13 residues. Trimming stripped 7 bases from V and 2 bases from J, with 11 bases between. CDR3 nucleotides: TGCGCCAGCATTGGTGGGCCCAACACTGAAGCTTTCTTT. This gives the protein CASIGGPNTEAFF.

Many counts were recorded for this clonotype. This chain uses TRBV10-3 with TRBJ2-6; 14 nucleotides align to TRBD2. CDR1 ENHRY and CDR2 SYGVKD come from the germline V gene. The CDR3 length is 19 residues. Trimming took 5 bases from V and 2 from J; bases not matched to a gene: 8. In DNA, the CDR3 is TGTGCCATCAGTCCGGGACTAGCGGGAGTTACTCCTGGGGCCAACGTCCTGACTTTC. This codes for CAISPGLAGVTPGANVLTF.

The genes are TRBV9 and TRBJ1-5; 8 bases agree with TRBD1. Germline CDR1 and CDR2: SGDLS and YYNGEE. The ends lost 4 bases at V and 5 bases at J; junction bases unmatched: 5. CDR3 length: 14 residues. The CDR3 DNA reads TGTGCCAGCAGCTTGGACAGGGAGGATCAGCCCCAGCATTTT. Protein sequence: CASSLDREDQPQHF. Filled out from reference TRBV9 and TRBJ1-5, the complete variable domain reads DSGVTQTPKHLITATGQRVTLRCSPRSGDLSVYWYQQSLDQGLQFLIQYYNGEERAKGNILERFSAQQFPDLHSELNLSSLELGDSALYFCASSLDREDQPQHFGDGTRLSIL.

This clonotype was detected a few times. This sequence joins TRBV5-1 and TRBJ1-2; the match to TRBD1 covers 12 bases. Germline values: CDR1 SGHRS, CDR2 YFSETQ. This CDR3 contains 15 residues. The V and J ends lost 5 bases and 8 bases, in that order; junction bases with no gene match: 10. CDR3 loop: CASRLTGTGGEGYTF. The DNA for the CDR3 is TGCGCCAGCAGACTAACCGGGACAGGGGGCGAGGGCTACACCTTC.

This clonotype was observed at least ten times. V and J are TRBV11-2 and TRBJ2-7, with 11 bases aligning to TRBD2. CDR3 size: 15 residues. The ends lost 4 bases at V and 1 base at J; junction bases unmatched: 3. Germline CDR1 and CDR2: SGHAT and FQNNGV. CDR3 in amino acids: CASSSTSGVSYEQYF. In DNA form, the CDR3 reads TGTGCCAGCAGCTCGACTAGCGGGGTATCCTACGAGCAGTACTTC.

The sample holds a few counts of this clonotype. A read error is possible here, since a much larger clone lies one base away. V is TRBV2 and J is TRBJ2-2, with D possibly being TRBD2 (7 bases). Germline assignment: CDR1 SNHLY and CDR2 FYNNEI. CDR3 size: 14 residues. Written as DNA, the CDR3 is TGTGCCATAGCGGGCCAGAGGGGGACCGGGGGGCTGTTTTTT. This sequence encodes CAIAGQRGTGGLFF.

The chain has TRBV27 and TRBJ2-1, with TRBD2 as a possible D gene (5 bases). Germline CDR1 is MNHEY and CDR2 is SMNVEV (reference sequence). The CDR3 contains 13 residues. Trimming pared 5 bases from V and 10 bases from J, leaving 15 bases between. The CDR3 reads CASSGGLYGEQFF. CDR3 in DNA: TGTGCCAGCAGTGGAGGTTTATACGGGGAGCAGTTCTTC.

The chain has TRBV3-1 and TRBJ2-7; 10 nucleotides match TRBD2. Germline values: CDR1 LGHDT, CDR2 YNNKEL (reference sequence). The CDR3 extends over 17 amino acids. V lost 2 bases, J lost 2 bases, and 9 bases stayed unmatched. This chain's CDR3 is CASSQPIRTSGPYEQYF. CDR3 coding DNA: TGTGCCAGCAGCCAACCGATTCGGACTAGCGGACCCTACGAGCAGTACTTC.

This clonotype was detected many times. The chain is built from TRBV6-1 and TRBJ2-7; D uncertain. Germline loops: CDR1 MNHNS, CDR2 SASEGT. The V end was cut by 7 bases, the J end by 1 base, with 17 bases between. The CDR3 is 15 residues long. The CDR3 sequence: CASTQRSLGSYEQYF. CDR3 sequence (DNA): TGTGCCAGCACTCAAAGGAGTTTAGGGTCCTACGAGCAGTACTTC.

This clonotype has at least ten counts. The V and J genes are TRBV20-1 and TRBJ2-5, with TRBD2 identical over 7 bases. J was trimmed by 1 base and V by 0 bases; bases with no gene match: 8. CDR1 is DFQATT, CDR2 SNEGSKA, per germline (reference sequence). The CDR3 runs to 16 residues. The CDR3 spells CSARDAPTSVQETQYF. CDR3 nucleotides: TGCAGTGCTAGAGATGCCCCAACTAGCGTCCAAGAGACCCAGTACTTC.

This clonotype was seen ten or more times. CDR3 nucleotide sequence: TGTGCCAGCAGCCCGCACGGGACAGGGGGAAGTTCACCCCTCCACTTT. Amino acids: CASSPHGTGGSSPLHF. The V gene is TRBV3-1, the J gene TRBJ1-6; 11 bases agree with TRBD1. Trimming removed 4 bases from V and 9 bases from J; junction bases left unmatched: 8. CDR3 length equals 16 residues. Germline V gene sequence: CDR1 LGHDT, CDR2 YNNKEL (reference sequence).

This clonotype has ten or more counts. V and J are TRBV27 and TRBJ1-6; D unresolved. CDR1 is MNHEY and CDR2 is SMNVEV in the germline V gene (reference sequence). CDR3 size: 14 residues. V lost 1 base and J 13 bases, leaving 14 bases between the germline ends. DNA for the CDR3: TGTGCCAGCAGTTTATTGGGCCTCTCGGAGCCCCTCCACTTT. Its protein product is CASSLLGLSEPLHF.

In the case of this clonotype: Lacking the conserved final phenylalanine or tryptophan, this CDR3 likely reflects a read error. J is TRBJ2-1 and V is TRBV24-1; D gene unclear. Trimming removed 9 bases from V and 0 bases from J, with 8 bases in between. The CDR3 is made up of 13 amino acids. Germline V gene data show CDR1 as KGHDR and CDR2 as SFDVKD. The CDR3 region is CATGDYSYNEQFS. The DNA of the CDR3 is TGTGCCACCGGAGATTACTCCTACAATGAGCAGTTCTCC.

The sample holds a few counts of this clonotype. The chain carries TRBV6-8 and TRBJ1-2, with unresolved D. This CDR3 comprises 14 residues. V was clipped by 4 bases and J by 5 bases, with 14 bases between them. In germline, CDR1 is MNHGY, CDR2 SAAAGT. The CDR3 protein is CASSFSTDGYGYTF. The CDR3 DNA follows: TGTGCCAGCAGTTTCTCAACGGACGGGTATGGCTACACCTTC.

Ten or more counts support this clonotype. The V gene is TRBV7-2, the J gene TRBJ1-3; no clear D. This CDR3 is built from 14 residues. V lost 4 bases and J 0 bases, leaving 7 bases between the germline ends. Germline CDR1 SGHTA, CDR2 FQGNSA. The CDR3 DNA reads as TGTGCCAGCAGCTCGGTTCACTCTGGAAACACCATATATTTT. It translates to CASSSVHSGNTIYF.

This clonotype was counted many times. V is TRBV11-3 and J is TRBJ1-2; D gene unclear. The V gene lost 0 bases and the J gene lost 5 bases, with 4 bases spanning the gap. CDR1 and CDR2 from the germline V gene are SGHNT and YENEEA. The CDR3 has 12 residues. The CDR3 reads CASSLDLYGYTF. Here the CDR3 DNA reads TGTGCCAGCAGCTTAGACCTTTATGGCTACACCTTC.

The chain has TRBV11-2 and TRBJ2-1; D is unclear. The CDR3 sequence is 15 residues long. Germline V gene sequence: CDR1 SGHAT, CDR2 FQNNGV. V lost 4 bases and J 3 bases, leaving 13 bases between the germline ends. The CDR3 DNA reads TGTGCCAGCAGCTCTCGACCGCAGATCTACAATGAGCAGTTCTTC. Its protein product is CASSSRPQIYNEQFF.

Many counts were recorded for this clonotype. The genes are TRBV7-9 and TRBJ2-3, with a weak D call TRBD2 (6 bases). V was clipped by 5 bases and J by 6 bases, with 18 bases between them. There are 15 residues in the CDR3. Germline CDR1 is SEHNR and CDR2 is FQNEAQ (reference sequence). CDR3 coding DNA: TGTGCCAGCAGCCCCCCTCGGCCCCGGGGGGATACGCAGTATTTT. This codes for CASSPPRPRGDTQYF.

The chain uses TRBV6-2 or TRBV6-3 and TRBJ2-7, with TRBD1 identical over 9 bases. The CDR3 runs 14 residues. The V and J ends lost 7 bases and 3 bases, in that order; junction bases with no gene match: 7. Germline CDR1 and CDR2: MNHEY and SVGEGT. The DNA for the CDR3 is TGTGCCAGCAACCCACAGGGGGCCCACTACGAGCAGTACTTC. Encoded protein: CASNPQGAHYEQYF.

A note on this clonotype: A much larger clone sits a single nucleotide away, making a read error possible. J is TRBJ1-6 and V is TRBV7-3; no clear D gene. The CDR3 sequence is 13 residues long. Germline CDR1 SGHTA, CDR2 FQGTGA. V was pared by 3 bases and J by 7 bases, with 7 bases between. The CDR3 spells CASSFDGNSPLHF. In DNA, the CDR3 is TGTGCCAGCAGCTTCGACGGAAATTCACCCCTCCACTTT.

A few counts support this clonotype. Since a much larger clone is just one base distant, this may be a read error. This chain connects TRBV28 to TRBJ1-5, with D unresolved. Germline loops: CDR1 MDHEN, CDR2 SYDVKM. The CDR3 is made up of 12 amino acids. Trimming left V 8 bases short and J 10 bases short, with 15 bases between. This CDR3 is CASDMSGGPQHF. In DNA, the CDR3 is TGTGCCAGCGACATGTCGGGAGGTCCCCAGCATTTT.

This clonotype came up many times. The J gene is TRBJ2-7, the V gene TRBV18, with 9 bases lining up with TRBD1. This CDR3 region has 15 residues. The germline CDR1 and CDR2 sequences are KGHSH and LQKENI. Germline trimming cut 6 bases from V and 0 bases from J; bases unmatched to any gene: 6. The CDR3 is CASSSGTGSSYEQYF. The CDR3, as DNA: TGTGCCAGCTCGTCCGGGACAGGGTCCTCCTACGAGCAGTACTTC.

This clonotype was seen repeatedly, ten times or more. This chain links TRBV20-1 with TRBJ1-3; 7 nucleotides line up with TRBD1. J gave up 4 bases and V 5 bases, and 2 bases lay outside the gene matches. Germline CDR1 DFQATT, CDR2 SNEGSKA (reference sequence). There are 12 residues in the CDR3. CDR3 DNA: TGCAGTGCTGGGACAGACGGAAACACCATATATTTT. It is translated as CSAGTDGNTIYF.

Points on this clonotype: Since the CDR3 does not end with the conserved phenylalanine or tryptophan, this likely comes from a read error. The chain joins TRBV7-9 to TRBJ2-2; possibly TRBD2 for D (6 bases). The V gene lost 5 bases and the J gene lost 10 bases, with 20 bases spanning the gap. The germline CDR1 and CDR2 sequences are SEHNR and FQNEAQ (reference sequence). The CDR3 spans 15 residues. The CDR3 spells CASSHTVPSGPELFI. CDR3 DNA sequence: TGTGCCAGCAGCCATACAGTCCCCAGCGGGCCGGAGCTGTTTATT.